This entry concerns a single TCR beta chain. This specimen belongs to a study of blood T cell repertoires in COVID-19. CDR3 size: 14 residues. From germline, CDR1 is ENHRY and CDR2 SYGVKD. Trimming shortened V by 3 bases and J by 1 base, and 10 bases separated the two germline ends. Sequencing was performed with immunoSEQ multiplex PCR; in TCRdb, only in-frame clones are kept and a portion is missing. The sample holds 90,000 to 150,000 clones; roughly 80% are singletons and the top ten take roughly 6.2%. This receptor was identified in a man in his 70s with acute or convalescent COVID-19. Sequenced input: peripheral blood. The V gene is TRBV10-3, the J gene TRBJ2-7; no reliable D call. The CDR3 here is CAISELPTSYEQYF. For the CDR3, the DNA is TGTGCCATCAGTGAACTCCCCACGTCCTACGAGCAGTACTTC.